The 27 T cell receptor beta chains in this list originate from one sample, sequenced in a study of T-cell reconstitution after alpha-beta-depleted transplantation in children (dated by TCRdb to about 2016). Taken with the paper, the label for treatment or condition translates to: allogeneic hematopoietic cell transplantation with graft depleted of TCRalphabeta T cells and CD19 B cells. Library preparation used PCR. TCRdb shows the sequencer as Illumina HiSeq 2500. TCR libraries were prepared with molecular barcoding, using unique molecular identifiers to normalize TCRbeta repertoire quantification. The raw public data were reprocessed by TCRdb itself: fastp quality trimming at Q25, MiXCR clonotype calling, in-frame beta chains only. Every entry covers one CDR3 protein and lists the most common genes and DNA from its rows. The table for this sample lists hundreds of thousands of distinct CDR3 sequences; over 10% of them were counted only once. Together, the top ten hold around 2.2% of the sample.

The specimen comprised PBMCs, mostly from graft donor cells, sampled 360 days after TCRalphabeta/CD19-depleted stem cell transplant. The receptors derive from a male patient younger than 18 who had a stem cell transplant for acute myeloid leukemia, so the T cells may come from the graft donor.

This clonotype was picked up many times. V and J are TRBV29-1 and TRBJ2-1, with 7 bases lining up with TRBD2. The length of the CDR3 is 14 residues. V gave up 5 bases and J gave up 0 bases; unmatched junction bases: 4. Germline loops: CDR1 SQVTM, CDR2 ANQGSEA. CDR3 nucleotides: TGCAGCGTTTATCGCGGGAGCTCCTACAATGAGCAGTTCTTC. This codes for CSVYRGSSYNEQFF.

The chain employs TRBV7-3 and TRBJ2-5; 11 bases fit TRBD2. Germline loops: CDR1 SGHTA, CDR2 FQGTGA. The CDR3 is 15 amino acids. J lost 0 bases, V lost 5 bases, and 2 bases had no gene match. CDR3 coding DNA: TGTGCCAGCAGCCCGGGACTAGCGGACCAAGAGACCCAGTACTTC. Protein sequence: CASSPGLADQETQYF.

This clonotype showed up just a few times. V gene TRBV6-5 combines with J gene TRBJ2-1; TRBD2 is a possible D gene (6 bases). V was clipped by 0 bases and J by 1 base, with 13 bases between them. This CDR3 is 17 amino acids long. Germline CDR1 is MNHEY and CDR2 is SVGAGI. The chain's CDR3 is CASSYSIVAASYNEQFF. CDR3 nucleotide sequence: TGTGCCAGCAGTTACTCCATAGTAGCGGCGTCCTACAATGAGCAGTTCTTC.

The chain joins TRBV20-1 to TRBJ2-1, with TRBD2 identical over 10 bases. This CDR3 contains 17 residues. V trimming: 8 bases; J trimming: 2 bases; junction bases outside the gene matches: 15. Germline values: CDR1 DFQATT, CDR2 SNEGSKA (reference sequence). In nucleotides, the CDR3 is TGCAGTTCCGGGACCCTACGACTAGCGGGTACCTACAATGAGCAGTTCTTC. Amino acids: CSSGTLRLAGTYNEQFF.

This clonotype was found a few times. The V and J genes are TRBV29-1 and TRBJ2-3, with no clear D. Trimming cost V 4 bases and J 4 bases, with 9 bases left between them. Per germline, CDR1 SQVTM and CDR2 ANQGSEA. This CDR3 contains 12 residues. The CDR3 nucleotides are TGCAGCGTTGTACCTCTTTCAGATACGCAGTATTTT. Its protein product is CSVVPLSDTQYF.

The chain has TRBV3-1 and TRBJ1-5; D might be TRBD1 (5 bases). The germline V gene encodes CDR1 LGHDT and CDR2 YNNKEL (reference sequence). The CDR3 spans 15 residues. V lost 2 bases to trimming and J lost 0 bases, with 8 bases between them. CDR3 in DNA: TGTGCCAGCAGCCAACAGGGATTTAGCAATCAGCCCCAGCATTTT. Amino acid sequence: CASSQQGFSNQPQHF.

This clonotype showed up just a few times. The rearrangement uses TRBV12-3 or TRBV12-4 and TRBJ2-5; D not resolved. The CDR3 runs to 14 residues. Trimming took off 3 bases at V and 0 bases at J, with 8 bases between the two ends. The CDR3 sequence is CASSFHLDQETQYF. CDR3 bases: TGTGCCAGCAGTTTCCATTTGGACCAAGAGACCCAGTACTTC.

V gene TRBV20-1 combines with J gene TRBJ2-7; 8 nucleotides agree with TRBD2. Per germline, CDR1 DFQATT and CDR2 SNEGSKA (reference sequence). The CDR3 has 15 residues. Losses at the gene ends were 6 bases for V and 0 bases for J; bases not matched to a gene: 10. CDR3 coding DNA: TGCAGTGCAGACCCCAACGGGAGGGCCTCCTACGAGCAGTACTTC. This translates into CSADPNGRASYEQYF.

A few counts support this clonotype. V is TRBV7-3 and J is TRBJ2-3; D remains unclear. The CDR3 loop spans 15 amino acids. Germline CDR1 SGHTA, CDR2 FQGTGA. V was cut by 5 bases and J by 0 bases, with 12 bases left in between. The CDR3 DNA reads TGTGCCAGCAGCACAGCGACAACTAGCACAGATACGCAGTATTTT. Translated, it gives CASSTATTSTDTQYF.

In this sample, this clonotype turned up a few times. V is TRBV20-1 and J is TRBJ2-1; 11 positions match TRBD2. The CDR3 spans 16 residues. Germline V gives CDR1 DFQATT, CDR2 SNEGSKA (reference sequence). V shed 4 bases, J shed 3 bases, and the junction held 8 bases outside the gene matches. The CDR3 DNA reads as TGCAGTGCTATCTCTCCCGGGACTAGCGGCTACAATGAGCAGTTCTTC. Its protein product is CSAISPGTSGYNEQFF.

This clonotype appeared many times. This chain joins TRBV28 and TRBJ2-7; a possible D gene is TRBD2 (5 bases). Germline V gene data show CDR1 as MDHEN and CDR2 as SYDVKM. The V and J ends lost 2 bases and 1 base respectively, with 18 bases between them. The CDR3 runs to 17 residues. The CDR3 protein is CASSLQSGYQSSYEQYF. CDR3 in DNA: TGTGCCAGCAGTTTACAATCGGGATACCAATCTTCCTACGAGCAGTACTTC.

This clonotype appeared a few times. This chain joins TRBV6-2 or TRBV6-3 and TRBJ1-6; D is ambiguous. Germline-derived CDR1 and CDR2 are MNHEY and SVGEGT. Trimming stripped 0 bases from V and 11 bases from J, with 20 bases between. This CDR3 spans 17 amino acids. The CDR3 DNA reads TGTGCCAGCAGTTACTCGACTTGGCGGACGTCTTACCCACCCCTCCACTTT. It specifies CASSYSTWRTSYPPLHF.

This clonotype was recorded a few times. The gene calls are TRBV20-1 and TRBJ2-2; unclear D gene. The CDR3 is made up of 14 amino acids. CDR1 and CDR2 from the germline V gene are DFQATT and SNEGSKA (reference sequence). Trimming shortened V by 0 bases and J by 3 bases, and 8 bases separated the two germline ends. CDR3 nucleotides: TGCAGTGCTAGAGATTTTGGGGACACCGGGGAGCTGTTTTTT. Encoded protein: CSARDFGDTGELFF.

This chain uses TRBV20-1 with TRBJ1-1, with no clear D. Per germline, CDR1 DFQATT and CDR2 SNEGSKA (reference sequence). V was clipped by 5 bases and J by 4 bases, with 11 bases between them. The CDR3 sequence is 12 residues long. CDR3 bases: TGCAGTGCTCCGGGTATAGGCACTGAAGCTTTCTTT. Its translation is CSAPGIGTEAFF.

There are a few counts of this clonotype. V gene TRBV3-1 combines with J gene TRBJ2-5, with 10 bases fitting TRBD2. The germline gives CDR1 LGHDT, CDR2 YNNKEL (reference sequence). V dropped 5 bases and J dropped 4; count of bases not matched to a gene: 16. CDR3 length: 18 residues. In nucleotides, the CDR3 is TGTGCCAGCAGCTGCTTGAAGCGGGAGGGCCTGAGGGGAGAGACCCAGTACTTC. This translates into CASSCLKREGLRGETQYF.

The sample holds a few counts of this clonotype. The chain recombines TRBV7-8 with TRBJ2-1; no firm D call. The CDR3 spans 12 residues. Deletions cut 7 bases from V and 5 bases from J, with 9 bases between. The germline CDR1 and CDR2 sequences are SGHVS and FQNEAQ. The CDR3 sequence is CASTPPHNEQFF. CDR3 DNA sequence: TGTGCCAGCACCCCCCCGCACAATGAGCAGTTCTTC.

In its sample, this clonotype was seen many times. This chain uses TRBV12-3 or TRBV12-4 with TRBJ2-1, with D uncertain. Deletions cut 5 bases from V and 5 bases from J, with 25 bases between. The CDR3 runs to 18 residues. This CDR3 is CASSRDPSGTYTNNEQFF. Written as DNA, the CDR3 is TGTGCCAGCAGTAGAGACCCGTCTGGCACCTACACCAACAATGAGCAGTTCTTC.

This clonotype was seen ten or more times. This chain uses TRBV29-1 with TRBJ2-4; D may correspond to TRBD1 or TRBD2 (5 bases each). Germline V gene data show CDR1 as SQVTM and CDR2 as ANQGSEA. The CDR3 totals 15 residues. V lost 4 bases, J lost 7 bases, and 20 bases lay in between. DNA of the CDR3: TGCAGCGTTGTCCCGAGGGGTCTTACGGGGAACATTCAGTACTTC. Translated, it gives CSVVPRGLTGNIQYF.

The gene calls are TRBV7-8 and TRBJ2-7; D remains unclear. Trimming left V 5 bases short and J 5 bases short, with 16 bases between. CDR3 length equals 14 residues. Germline CDR1 SGHVS, CDR2 FQNEAQ. The CDR3 region is CASSILVLANEQYF. CDR3 nucleotides: TGTGCCAGCAGCATCCTAGTCTTAGCCAACGAGCAGTACTTC.

This chain links TRBV7-9 with TRBJ2-7, with 12 bases fitting TRBD2. With 5 bases clipped from V and 7 bases from J, the junction kept 9 bases outside the gene matches. The CDR3 totals 15 residues. Germline-derived CDR1 and CDR2 are SEHNR and FQNEAQ (reference sequence). This CDR3 reads CASSPAGTSGREQYF. The DNA of the CDR3 is TGTGCCAGCAGCCCAGCGGGGACTAGCGGGCGGGAGCAGTACTTC.

This clonotype was counted only a few times. The chain combines TRBV20-1 with TRBJ2-3, with 14 bases fitting TRBD2. V lost 3 bases to trimming and J lost 4 bases; unmatched junction nucleotides: 9. Per germline, CDR1 DFQATT and CDR2 SNEGSKA (reference sequence). The CDR3 spans 17 residues. The CDR3 bases are TGCAGTGCTAGTTGGGGGACTAGCGGGAGCGGGTCAGATACGCAGTATTTT. It yields the protein CSASWGTSGSGSDTQYF.

This clonotype has ten or more counts. The chain links TRBV11-2 to TRBJ2-7; D may be TRBD2 (6 bases). In germline, CDR1 is SGHAT, CDR2 FQNNGV. The V end lost 3 bases, the J end lost 3 bases, and 9 bases lay between the germline ends. The CDR3 runs to 13 residues. CDR3 sequence reads: CASSFQDYYEQYF. CDR3 bases: TGTGCCAGCAGCTTTCAGGACTACTACGAGCAGTACTTC.

This clonotype was counted only a few times. This chain uses TRBV7-9 with TRBJ2-2, with TRBD1 identical over 8 bases. Germline-derived CDR1 and CDR2 are SEHNR and FQNEAQ (reference sequence). The ends lost 4 bases at V and 1 base at J; junction bases unmatched: 5. The CDR3 covers 16 residues. CDR3 coding DNA: TGTGCCAGCAGCTGTTACACAGGGGGGAACACCGGGGAGCTGTTTTTT. Protein: CASSCYTGGNTGELFF.

The chain uses TRBV20-1 and TRBJ1-1; 7 bases are shared with TRBD1. The CDR3 length is 15 residues. CDR1 and CDR2 from the germline V gene are DFQATT and SNEGSKA (reference sequence). Trimming took 3 bases from V and 6 from J; bases not matched to a gene: 13. CDR3 bases: TGCAGTGCTAGGGTTCGATCAGGGGGTTCTTCTGAAGCTTTCTTT. It yields the protein CSARVRSGGSSEAFF.

The chain joins TRBV3-1 to TRBJ2-1; D is undetermined. This CDR3 is 14 amino acids long. Germline CDR1 and CDR2: LGHDT and YNNKEL (reference sequence). Trimming removed 2 bases from V and 7 bases from J, with 12 bases in between. The CDR3 DNA sequence: TGTGCCAGCAGCCAACAAACGATCTTAAATGAGCAGTTCTTC. Protein product: CASSQQTILNEQFF.

In this sample, this clonotype turned up many times. CDR3 in amino acids: CSAPGLRREYF. DNA of the CDR3: TGCAGTGCCCCGGGACTCCGAAGAGAATACTTC. This chain links TRBV20-1 with TRBJ2-5; D might be TRBD2 (6 bases). In germline, CDR1 is DFQATT, CDR2 SNEGSKA (reference sequence). CDR3 size: 11 residues. Trimming cost V 6 bases and J 14 bases, with 19 bases left between them.

The chain carries TRBV11-2 and TRBJ2-5; D uncertain. From germline, CDR1 is SGHAT and CDR2 FQNNGV. The V end was cut by 1 base, the J end by 5 bases, with 26 bases between. The CDR3 runs to 19 residues. CDR3 protein: CASSLVGMGSKSARETQYF. CDR3 nucleotide sequence: TGTGCCAGCAGCTTAGTAGGGATGGGGTCCAAGTCCGCCAGGGAGACCCAGTACTTC.